The next 16 T cell receptor beta chains were all read from a single sample in a study of T cell repertoires in cytomegalovirus infection. Using its own MiXCR run on the reads, TCRdb lists one record per CDR3 protein. The data hold 170,000 or so distinct CDR3 sequences, with 13% to 15% observed a single time. Sequenced input: PBMCs. Receptors were obtained from a human donor in good health (CMV status not recorded). Some clones in this sample may be carry-over from other donors' samples.

This clonotype was seen ten or more times. The chain has TRBV29-1 and TRBJ2-3; D possibly corresponds to TRBD1 (6 bases). In germline, CDR1 is SQVTM, CDR2 ANQGSEA. Trimming took off 3 bases at V and 3 bases at J, with 7 bases between the two ends. The CDR3 is made up of 12 amino acids. CDR3 loop: CSVDQGTDTQYF. Here the CDR3 DNA reads TGCAGCGTTGATCAGGGGACAGATACGCAGTATTTT.

This clonotype was observed a handful of times. The chain has TRBV28 and TRBJ2-1; 8 positions match TRBD2. Trimming cost V 2 bases and J 3 bases; bases outside gene matches: 6. The CDR3 has 16 residues. Germline V gene lookup returns CDR1 MDHEN and CDR2 SYDVKM. The CDR3 DNA sequence: TGTGCCAGCAGTTTAGGAATTCTAGCGGGCTACAATGAGCAGTTCTTC. This encodes CASSLGILAGYNEQFF.

This clonotype occurred a few times. The chain couples TRBV5-1 to TRBJ2-2; 12 bases line up with TRBD1. This CDR3 has 16 amino acids. Trimming cost V 0 bases and J 6 bases; bases outside gene matches: 3. Germline V CDR1 and CDR2: SGHRS, YFSETQ. The CDR3, as DNA: TGCGCCAGCAGCTTGGAGGGGACAGGGGGCTCCGGGGAGCTGTTTTTT. It codes for CASSLEGTGGSGELFF.

This clonotype was seen ten or more times. V usage is TRBV25-1 and J usage is TRBJ1-3; 9 nucleotides match TRBD1. This CDR3 is 16 amino acids long. From germline, CDR1 is MGHDK and CDR2 SYGVNS. V lost 1 base and J lost 6; bases outside the gene matches: 7. The CDR3 spells CASSEFRGTGKNTIYF. The CDR3 nucleotides are TGTGCCAGCAGTGAATTTAGGGGGACAGGGAAAAACACCATATATTTT.

This clonotype was detected many times. A read error may produce the germline difference seen at one junction end. The V gene is TRBV7-2, the J gene TRBJ2-3; 7 bases agree with TRBD1. The CDR3 length is 16 residues. Germline assignment: CDR1 SGHTA and CDR2 FQGNSA. The CDR3 nucleotides read TGTGCCAGCAGTTTAGGGGGCGCTTTCATCACAGATACGCAGTATTTT. Its protein is CASSLGGAFITDTQYF.

This clonotype appeared a few times. The chain recombines TRBV27 with TRBJ1-1; no clear D gene. This CDR3 region has 14 residues. Germline values: CDR1 MNHEY, CDR2 SMNVEV (reference sequence). V lost 0 bases, J lost 1 base, and 6 bases lay in between. The CDR3 sequence is CASSLSTPNTEAFF. For the CDR3, the DNA is TGTGCCAGCAGTTTATCGACACCGAACACTGAAGCTTTCTTT.

This clonotype was counted many times. This chain joins TRBV20-1 and TRBJ2-5, with TRBD2 matching over 9 bases. The CDR3 covers 15 residues. The germline gives CDR1 DFQATT, CDR2 SNEGSKA (reference sequence). V dropped 1 base and J dropped 5; count of bases not matched to a gene: 8. CDR3 bases: TGCAGTGCTAGAGGGGGTAGCGGGGGATGGGAGACCCAGTACTTC. This encodes CSARGGSGGWETQYF.

The V gene is TRBV29-1, the J gene TRBJ1-3; the D gene is possibly TRBD1 (5 bases). Trimming took 6 bases from V and 0 from J, leaving 12 bases between them. The germline gives CDR1 SQVTM, CDR2 ANQGSEA. This CDR3 has 14 residues. The chain's CDR3 is CSVRRGSSGNTIYF. The CDR3 DNA follows: TGCAGCGTCCGACGGGGGAGCTCTGGAAACACCATATATTTT.

This clonotype was counted ten times or more. The chain has TRBV19 and TRBJ1-5, with 7 bases identical to TRBD1. After removal of 0 bases from V and 4 bases from J, the junction contained 12 bases not matched to a gene. Germline V gives CDR1 LNHDA, CDR2 SQIVND (reference sequence). The CDR3 consists of 18 residues. The CDR3 loop reads CASSIDGPDRDRNQPQHF. Written as DNA, the CDR3 is TGTGCCAGTAGTATAGATGGGCCCGACAGGGATCGAAATCAGCCCCAGCATTTT.

Turning to this clonotype: A much larger clone is a single base away; this may be a read error. The chain has TRBV12-3 or TRBV12-4 and TRBJ1-5, with 7 bases fitting TRBD1. The J segment lost 0 bases and the V segment lost 6 bases, leaving 17 bases of the junction unmatched. CDR3 length equals 19 residues. CDR3 region: CASSTMTGTEYLSNQPQHF. The CDR3 nucleotides are TGTGCCAGCAGCACAATGACAGGGACTGAATACCTTAGCAATCAGCCCCAGCATTTT.

The genes are TRBV2 and TRBJ2-2, with 8 bases fitting TRBD1. Germline V gene lookup returns CDR1 SNHLY and CDR2 FYNNEI. The CDR3 is 16 residues long. After removal of 5 bases from V and 2 bases from J, the junction contained 7 bases not matched to a gene. The CDR3 nucleotides are TGTGCCAGCAGTTTTACGGACAGGGTTAACACCGGGGAGCTGTTTTTT. Translating gives CASSFTDRVNTGELFF.

This clonotype has just a few counts. The CDR3 loop is CASSFLRDIPSETQYF. The DNA of the CDR3 is TGTGCCAGCAGTTTTCTCCGGGACATCCCCTCGGAGACCCAGTACTTC. This chain uses TRBV27 with TRBJ2-5, with D perhaps TRBD1 (6 bases). CDR1 and CDR2 (germline): MNHEY, SMNVEV (reference sequence). CDR3 length: 16 residues. V was clipped by 3 bases and J by 5 bases, with 19 bases between them.

The chain recombines TRBV15 with TRBJ2-7, with D unresolved. Germline CDR1 and CDR2: LNHNV and YYDKDF (reference sequence). V gave up 0 bases and J gave up 1 base, with 4 bases separating them. This CDR3 spans 13 amino acids. The CDR3 loop is CATSRDRSYEQYF. CDR3 DNA: TGTGCCACCAGCAGAGATCGGTCCTACGAGCAGTACTTC.

The sample holds a few counts of this clonotype. The V gene is TRBV28, the J gene TRBJ1-5; a possible D gene is TRBD1 (6 bases). Trimming pared 3 bases from V and 5 bases from J, leaving 11 bases between. The CDR3 spans 14 residues. The V gene's germline CDR1 is MDHEN and CDR2 SYDVKM. Here the CDR3 reads CASSLQGGDQPQHF. The CDR3 bases are TGTGCCAGCAGTTTGCAAGGGGGGGATCAGCCCCAGCATTTT.

This clonotype was seen repeatedly, ten times or more. The chain has TRBV7-2 and TRBJ1-1, with 10 bases matching TRBD1. The length of the CDR3 is 15 residues. Germline values: CDR1 SGHTA, CDR2 FQGNSA. V lost 5 bases and J lost 3; bases outside the gene matches: 6. The CDR3 loop is CASSPRTGGHTEAFF. CDR3 DNA: TGTGCCAGCAGCCCGCGGACAGGGGGACACACTGAAGCTTTCTTT.

This clonotype was seen repeatedly, ten times or more. This chain joins TRBV12-3 or TRBV12-4 and TRBJ1-1; D is unresolved. Deletions cut 6 bases from V and 6 bases from J, with 14 bases between. This CDR3 has 13 residues. This CDR3 is CASRTQYKAEAFF. CDR3 nucleotides: TGTGCCAGCAGGACCCAATACAAGGCTGAAGCTTTCTTT.